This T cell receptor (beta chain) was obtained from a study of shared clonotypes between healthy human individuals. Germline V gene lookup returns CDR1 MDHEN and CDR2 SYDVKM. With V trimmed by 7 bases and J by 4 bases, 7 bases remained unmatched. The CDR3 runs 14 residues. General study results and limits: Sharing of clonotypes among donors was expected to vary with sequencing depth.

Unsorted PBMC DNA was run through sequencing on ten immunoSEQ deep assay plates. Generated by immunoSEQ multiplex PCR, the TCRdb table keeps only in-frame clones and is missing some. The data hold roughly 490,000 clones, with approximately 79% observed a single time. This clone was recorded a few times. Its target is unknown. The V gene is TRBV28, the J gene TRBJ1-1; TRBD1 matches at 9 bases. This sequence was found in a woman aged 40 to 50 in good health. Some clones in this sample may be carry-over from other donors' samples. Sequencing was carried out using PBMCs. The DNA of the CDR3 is TGTGCCAGCAACTGGGGACAGGGCTTCACTGAAGCTTTCTTT. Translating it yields CASNWGQGFTEAFF.